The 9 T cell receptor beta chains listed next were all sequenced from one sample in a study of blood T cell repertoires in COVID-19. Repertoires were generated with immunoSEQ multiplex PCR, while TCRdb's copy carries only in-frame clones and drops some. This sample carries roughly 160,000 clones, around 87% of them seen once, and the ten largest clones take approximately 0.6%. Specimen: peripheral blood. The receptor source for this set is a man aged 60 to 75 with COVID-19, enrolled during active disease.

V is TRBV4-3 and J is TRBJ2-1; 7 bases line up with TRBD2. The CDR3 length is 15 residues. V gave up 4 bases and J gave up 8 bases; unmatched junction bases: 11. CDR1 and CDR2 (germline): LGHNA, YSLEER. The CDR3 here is CASSLFRTSGDEQFF. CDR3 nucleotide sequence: TGCGCCAGCAGCCTATTCCGGACTAGTGGCGATGAGCAGTTCTTC.

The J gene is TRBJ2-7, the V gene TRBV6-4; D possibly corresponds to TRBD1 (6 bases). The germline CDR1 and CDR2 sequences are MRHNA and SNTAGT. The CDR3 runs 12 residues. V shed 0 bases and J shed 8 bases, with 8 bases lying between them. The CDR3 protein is CASSDSTGQQYF. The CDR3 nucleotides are TGTGCCAGCAGTGACTCGACAGGTCAGCAGTACTTC.

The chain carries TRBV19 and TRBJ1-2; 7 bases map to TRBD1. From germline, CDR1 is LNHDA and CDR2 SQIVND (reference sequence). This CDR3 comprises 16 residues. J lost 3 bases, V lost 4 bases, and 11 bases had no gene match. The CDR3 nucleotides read TGTGCCAGTAGTACACAACAGGGGAATTACGACTATGGCTACACCTTC. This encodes CASSTQQGNYDYGYTF.

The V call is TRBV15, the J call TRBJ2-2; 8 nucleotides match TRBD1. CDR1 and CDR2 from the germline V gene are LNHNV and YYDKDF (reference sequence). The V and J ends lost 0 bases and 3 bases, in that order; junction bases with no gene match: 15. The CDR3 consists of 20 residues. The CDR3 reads CATSRDYGAGGRGDTGELFF. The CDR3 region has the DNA TGTGCCACCAGCAGAGATTATGGCGCAGGGGGCCGTGGGGACACCGGGGAGCTGTTTTTT. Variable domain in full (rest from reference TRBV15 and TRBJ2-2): DAMVIQNPRYQVTQFGKPVTLSCSQTLNHNVMYWYQQKSSQAPKLLFHYYDKDFNNEADTPDNFQSRRPNTSFCFLDIRSPGLGDTAMYLCATSRDYGAGGRGDTGELFFGEGSRLTVL.

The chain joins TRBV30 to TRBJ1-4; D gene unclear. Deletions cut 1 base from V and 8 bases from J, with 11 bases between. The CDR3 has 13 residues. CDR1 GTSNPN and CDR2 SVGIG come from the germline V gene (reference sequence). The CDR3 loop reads CAWSETLEEKLFF. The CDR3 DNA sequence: TGTGCCTGGAGTGAGACTCTAGAGGAAAAACTGTTTTTT.

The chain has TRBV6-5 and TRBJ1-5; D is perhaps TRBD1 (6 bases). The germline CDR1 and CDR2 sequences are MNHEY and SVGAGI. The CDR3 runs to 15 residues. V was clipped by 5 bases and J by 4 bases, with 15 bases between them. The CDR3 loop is CASSTSGTSNQPQHF. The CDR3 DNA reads TGTGCCAGCAGTACCTCCGGGACATCAAATCAGCCCCAGCATTTT.

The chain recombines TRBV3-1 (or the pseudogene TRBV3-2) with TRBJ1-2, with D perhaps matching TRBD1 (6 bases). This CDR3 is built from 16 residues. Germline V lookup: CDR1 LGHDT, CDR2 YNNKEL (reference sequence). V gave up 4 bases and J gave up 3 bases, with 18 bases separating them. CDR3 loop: CASSPGGEGGDYGYTF. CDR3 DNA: TGTGCCAGCAGCCCTGGAGGGGAGGGGGGAGACTATGGCTACACCTTC.

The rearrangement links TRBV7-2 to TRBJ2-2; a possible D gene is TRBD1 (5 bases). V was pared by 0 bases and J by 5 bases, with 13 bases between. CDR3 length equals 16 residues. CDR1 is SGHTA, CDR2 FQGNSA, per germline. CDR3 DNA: TGTGCCAGCAGCTTAGCAGACAGCCCCGGGACCGGGGAGCTGTTTTTT. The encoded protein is CASSLADSPGTGELFF.

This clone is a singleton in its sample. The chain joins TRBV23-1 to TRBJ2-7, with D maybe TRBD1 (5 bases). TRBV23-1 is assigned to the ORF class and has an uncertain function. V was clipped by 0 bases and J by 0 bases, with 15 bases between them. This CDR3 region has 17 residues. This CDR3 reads CASSQSGNRPSSYEQYF. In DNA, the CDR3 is TGCGCCAGCAGTCAATCGGGAAACAGGCCGAGCTCCTACGAGCAGTACTTC.